This is a list of T cell receptor beta chains from one sample in a study of blood T cell repertoires in COVID-19. Clones were sequenced by immunoSEQ multiplex PCR, and TCRdb holds only the in-frame ones, with some missing. Of 200,000 to 300,000 clones in the sample, approximately 91% are singletons; the top ten hold more than 0.65%. The sequencing sample was made of peripheral blood. These TCRs come from a man aged 25 to 40 with COVID-19, enrolled during active disease. The CDR3 runs from the conserved cysteine through the conserved F or W. A D gene is named only where the DNA matches it firmly. Some rows have no size entry. The others give once, few or many, or a class for an expanded clone.

clone_size,j_call,v_call,d_call,cdr3_aa,cdr3_nt
NA,TRBJ2-7,TRBV3-1/TRBV3-2,NA,CASSLGGPVYEQYF,TGTGCCAGCAGCCTCGGGGGGCCGGTTTACGAGCAGTACTTC
once,TRBJ1-2,TRBV18,TRBD1,CASSGDRVYGYTF,TGTGCCAGCTCCGGGGACAGGGTGTATGGCTACACCTTC
NA,TRBJ2-5,TRBV6-5,TRBD1,CASSYSGTGVQETQYF,TGTGCCAGCAGTTACTCCGGGACAGGCGTACAAGAGACCCAGTACTTC
NA,TRBJ1-1,TRBV21-1,NA,CASSKEPTGSEAFF,TGTGCCAGCAGCAAAGAACCGACAGGCTCTGAAGCTTTCTTT
NA,TRBJ1-2,TRBV6-6,TRBD1,CASRGTGGHGYTF,TGTGCCAGCAGAGGTACAGGGGGCCATGGCTACACCTTC
NA,TRBJ2-1,TRBV7-9,NA,CASSPRGSWDEQFF,TGTGCCAGCAGCCCTCGGGGATCGTGGGATGAGCAGTTCTTC
NA,TRBJ2-5,TRBV6-1,NA,CASSEAGIQETQYF,TGTGCCAGCAGTGAGGCAGGGATCCAAGAGACCCAGTACTTC
NA,TRBJ1-5,TRBV6-5,NA,CASSTTGIHQPQHF,TGTGCCAGCAGTACAACAGGGATCCATCAGCCCCAGCATTTT
NA,TRBJ1-2,TRBV7-6,TRBD1,CASSLDRGWGGYTF,TGTGCCAGCAGCTTGGACAGGGGCTGGGGTGGCTACACCTTC
NA,TRBJ1-4,TRBV7-9,NA,CASSLSGLTYTNEKLFF,TGTGCCAGCAGCTTGTCAGGACTCACATATACTAATGAAAAACTGTTTTTT
NA,TRBJ1-1,TRBV5-4,NA,CASSLQGREVFF,TGTGCCAGCAGCTTGCAGGGACGGGAGGTTTTCTTT
NA,TRBJ1-5,TRBV6-1,TRBD1,CASSESDRGIHQPQHF,TGTGCCAGCAGTGAATCTGACAGGGGTATTCATCAGCCCCAGCATTTT
NA,TRBJ2-1,TRBV5-1,TRBD2,CASRMSGGASNEQFF,TGCGCCAGCAGGATGAGCGGGGGGGCCTCGAATGAGCAGTTCTTC
NA,TRBJ1-1,TRBV27,TRBD1,CASRHQGDTEAFF,TGTGCCAGCAGACATCAGGGGGACACTGAAGCTTTCTTT
NA,TRBJ2-7,TRBV6-5,NA,CASSATGVGVREQYF,TGTGCCAGCAGCGCTACGGGGGTAGGGGTTCGCGAGCAGTACTTC
NA,TRBJ1-1,TRBV6-5,NA,CASNQGSGNTEAFF,TGTGCCAGCAACCAGGGATCCGGCAACACTGAAGCTTTCTTT
NA,TRBJ1-3,TRBV6-2/TRBV6-3,NA,CASSRDRSGGNTIYF,TGTGCCAGCAGCCGAGACAGGTCAGGAGGAAACACCATATATTTT
NA,TRBJ1-1,TRBV5-1,TRBD1,CASSPTLRDSQFTEAFF,TGCGCCAGCAGCCCCACCCTTCGGGACAGCCAGTTCACTGAAGCTTTCTTT
NA,TRBJ2-1,TRBV3-1/TRBV3-2,TRBD1,CASSQARGRGNEQFF,TGTGCCAGCAGCCAAGCCAGGGGGCGAGGCAATGAGCAGTTCTTC
NA,TRBJ2-1,TRBV6-1,NA,CASSEEVYGQGSNNEQFF,TGTGCCAGCAGTGAAGAGGTATACGGCCAGGGAAGTAACAATGAGCAGTTCTTC
NA,TRBJ1-1,TRBV6-5,TRBD1,CASGQVYTEAFF,TGTGCCAGCGGACAGGTCTACACTGAAGCTTTCTTT
NA,TRBJ1-5,TRBV15,NA,CATSTQTDQPQHF,TGTGCCACCAGCACACAGACAGATCAGCCCCAGCATTTT
NA,TRBJ2-6,TRBV4-1,NA,CASSQDQGSSGANVLTF,TGCGCCAGCAGCCAAGACCAGGGGAGCTCTGGGGCCAACGTCCTGACTTTC
NA,TRBJ2-6,TRBV6-5,NA,CASSFEAPSGANVLTF,TGTGCCAGCAGTTTCGAGGCGCCCTCTGGGGCCAACGTCCTGACTTTC
NA,TRBJ1-4,TRBV3-1/TRBV3-2,NA,CASSQEEQGKLFF,TGTGCCAGCAGCCAAGAGGAACAGGGAAAACTGTTTTTT
NA,TRBJ1-4,TRBV9,TRBD1,CASSLQDRGGEKLFF,TGTGCCAGCAGCCTCCAGGACAGGGGGGGTGAAAAACTGTTTTTT
NA,TRBJ2-7,TRBV10-2,TRBD1,CASSEDRDPLFYEQYF,TGCGCCAGCAGTGAGGACAGGGATCCTTTGTTTTACGAGCAGTACTTC
NA,TRBJ1-4,TRBV2,NA,CASLVQPGQATNEKLFF,TGTGCCAGCTTAGTTCAGCCGGGACAAGCAACTAATGAAAAACTGTTTTTT
NA,TRBJ1-3,TRBV3-1/TRBV3-2,NA,CASSQGRVPGNTIYF,TGTGCCAGCAGCCAAGGCAGGGTCCCTGGAAACACCATATATTTT
NA,TRBJ1-2,TRBV29-1,NA,CSVGDLANYGYTF,TGCAGCGTGGGAGATCTGGCTAACTATGGCTACACCTTC
NA,TRBJ2-7,TRBV2,NA,CASTRTPLEQYF,TGTGCCAGCACCCGGACTCCCCTCGAGCAGTACTTC
NA,TRBJ2-3,TRBV9,NA,CASSVVQGYTDTQYF,TGTGCCAGCAGCGTAGTGCAGGGATACACAGATACGCAGTATTTT
NA,TRBJ1-5,TRBV6-5,NA,CASRPAQGITQPQHF,TGTGCCAGCAGGCCCGCCCAGGGGATTACGCAGCCCCAGCATTTT
NA,TRBJ2-5,TRBV4-2,TRBD2,CASSQSGTSGAETQYF,TGTGCCAGCAGCCAATCCGGGACTAGCGGTGCGGAGACCCAGTACTTC
NA,TRBJ1-2,TRBV15,TRBD1,CATSRDGTGGNYGYTF,TGTGCCACCAGCAGAGATGGGACAGGGGGGAACTATGGCTACACCTTC
NA,TRBJ2-2,TRBV6-6,TRBD1,CASSDDRGPTGELFF,TGTGCCAGCAGTGACGACAGGGGGCCAACCGGGGAGCTGTTTTTT